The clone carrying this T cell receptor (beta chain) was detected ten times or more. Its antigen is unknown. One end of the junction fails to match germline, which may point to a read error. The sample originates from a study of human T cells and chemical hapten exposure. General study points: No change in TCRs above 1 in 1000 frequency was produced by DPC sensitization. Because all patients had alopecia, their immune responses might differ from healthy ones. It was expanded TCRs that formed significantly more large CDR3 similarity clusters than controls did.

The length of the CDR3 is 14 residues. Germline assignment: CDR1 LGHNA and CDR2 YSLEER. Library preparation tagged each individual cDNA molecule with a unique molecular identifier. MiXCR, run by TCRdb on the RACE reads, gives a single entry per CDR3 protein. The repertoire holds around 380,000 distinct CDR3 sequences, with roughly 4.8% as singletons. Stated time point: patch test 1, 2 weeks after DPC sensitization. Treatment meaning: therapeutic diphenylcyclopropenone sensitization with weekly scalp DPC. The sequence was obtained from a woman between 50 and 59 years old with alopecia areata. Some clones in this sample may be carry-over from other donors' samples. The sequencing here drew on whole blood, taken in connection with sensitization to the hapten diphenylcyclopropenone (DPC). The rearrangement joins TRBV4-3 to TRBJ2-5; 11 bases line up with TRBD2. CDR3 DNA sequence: TGTGCCAGCAGCCCAAGACTAGCGGGGGAGACCCAGTACTTC. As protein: CASSPRLAGETQYF.